The 30 T cell receptor beta chains presented below share a single source sample, sequenced in a study of blood T cell repertoires in COVID-19. Libraries were prepared by immunoSEQ multiplex PCR; TCRdb keeps only in-frame clonotypes and omits some of them. The repertoire holds fewer than 500,000 clones, with 80% to 90% as singletons. The sample comprised PBMCs or T cells enriched from blood (not recorded which). These receptor sequences come from a young man who had recovered from COVID-19.

V usage is TRBV19 and J usage is TRBJ2-6; D ambiguous. Trimming pared 6 bases from V and 0 bases from J, leaving 15 bases between. CDR3 size: 17 residues. The V gene's germline CDR1 is LNHDA and CDR2 SQIVND (reference sequence). CDR3 loop: CASRDLQDSSGANVLTF. The CDR3 DNA reads as TGTGCCAGTAGGGATCTCCAAGACTCCTCTGGGGCCAACGTCCTGACTTTC.

The rearrangement joins TRBV11-2 to TRBJ1-2; TRBD1 is a possible D gene (6 bases). Trimming removed 5 bases from V and 4 bases from J, with 23 bases in between. Germline CDR1 reads SGHAT; CDR2 reads FQNNGV. CDR3 length equals 17 residues. The DNA of the CDR3 is TGTGCCAGCAGCCCTAGGGGTCTCAGGGGCTCGGGCTATGGCTACACCTTC. Amino acid sequence: CASSPRGLRGSGYGYTF. The variable domain in full, completed from reference TRBV11-2 and TRBJ1-2, reads EAGVAQSPRYKIIEKRQSVAFWCNPISGHATLYWYQQILGQGPKLLIQFQNNGVVDDSQLPKDRFSAERLKGVDSTLKIQPAKLEDSAVYLCASSPRGLRGSGYGYTFGSGTRLTVV.

The chain joins TRBV5-4 to TRBJ2-3, with D perhaps TRBD2 (6 bases). V lost 4 bases, J lost 9 bases, and 15 bases lay in between. CDR3 length: 13 residues. CDR1 is SGHNT, CDR2 YYREEE, per germline (reference sequence). Here the CDR3 reads CASSITGSGTQYF. CDR3 DNA: TGTGCCAGCAGCATCACCGGGAGCGGGACGCAGTATTTT.

The chain joins TRBV10-1 to TRBJ2-2; D ambiguous. The CDR3 runs 15 residues. Germline V gives CDR1 WNHNN, CDR2 SYGVQD (reference sequence). The V and J ends lost 2 bases and 4 bases respectively, with 11 bases between them. For the CDR3, the DNA is TGCGCCAGCAGTGAGGGGTCCGGGTCCACCGGGGAGCTGTTTTTT. This codes for CASSEGSGSTGELFF.

The V and J genes are TRBV2 and TRBJ1-2; 12 bases agree with TRBD1. V was clipped by 6 bases and J by 8 bases; unmatched bases: 16. The germline V gene encodes CDR1 SNHLY and CDR2 FYNNEI. The CDR3 has 17 amino acids. DNA of the CDR3: TGTGCCAGCAGCCCCAGCGGGAGGGGACAGGGGGCTTACGGCTACACCTTC. Translation gives CASSPSGRGQGAYGYTF.

The chain uses TRBV19 and TRBJ2-2; TRBD2 agrees at 7 bases. The CDR3 runs 15 residues. The junction had 9 bases not matched to a gene; V was cut back by 7 bases and J by 4 bases. Germline values: CDR1 LNHDA, CDR2 SQIVND (reference sequence). Written as DNA, the CDR3 is TGTGCCAGTATGGCCGGGACTACGGGCACCGGGGAGCTGTTTTTT. Encoded protein: CASMAGTTGTGELFF.

The chain uses TRBV3-1 (or the pseudogene TRBV3-2) and TRBJ1-6; 10 bases map to TRBD1. Germline trimming cut 4 bases from V and 10 bases from J; bases unmatched to any gene: 10. Germline V CDR1 and CDR2: LGHDT, YNNKEL (reference sequence). The CDR3 extends over 16 amino acids. CDR3 sequence: CASSPPGTGARSPLHF. CDR3 DNA: TGTGCCAGCAGCCCGCCCGGGACAGGGGCTCGGTCACCCCTCCACTTT.

This clone was picked up a small number of times. This chain joins TRBV27 and TRBJ1-5; D uncertain. The CDR3 extends over 16 amino acids. Looked up from germline, CDR1 is MNHEY and CDR2 is SMNVEV (reference sequence). V lost 2 bases and J 0 bases, leaving 11 bases between the germline ends. CDR3: CASSLEAGNSNQPQHF. Written as DNA, the CDR3 is TGTGCCAGCAGTTTAGAGGCGGGGAATAGCAATCAGCCCCAGCATTTT.

V gene TRBV6-5 combines with J gene TRBJ1-5; unclear D gene. Germline CDR1 and CDR2: MNHEY and SVGAGI. With 7 bases removed from V and 4 bases from J, the gap between germline ends came to 17 bases. CDR3 length equals 15 residues. The CDR3 sequence: CASKEGTSTNQPQHF. The CDR3 nucleotides read TGTGCCAGCAAGGAGGGAACCTCGACGAATCAGCCCCAGCATTTT.

This clone appeared once. The chain couples TRBV28 to TRBJ2-1, with a possible D match to TRBD1 (6 bases). The CDR3 is 12 amino acids. The ends were cut back, 5 bases at V and 10 bases at J, with 12 bases in the middle. Germline V gene lookup returns CDR1 MDHEN and CDR2 SYDVKM. The CDR3 loop reads CASSDRRNEQFF. CDR3 nucleotide sequence: TGTGCCAGCAGTGACAGGCGGAACGAGCAGTTCTTC.

The J gene is TRBJ2-1, the V gene TRBV28, with TRBD1 matching 7 bases. Germline V gives CDR1 MDHEN, CDR2 SYDVKM. There are 14 residues in the CDR3. The junction had 10 bases not matched to a gene; V was cut back by 4 bases and J by 10 bases. CDR3: CASSSPQGVGEQFF. The DNA for the CDR3 is TGTGCCAGCAGTTCACCTCAGGGGGTCGGGGAGCAGTTCTTC.

CDR3 in DNA: TGTGCCAGCTCACCCGGGACTAGCCTCACAGATACGCAGTATTTT. Its translation is CASSPGTSLTDTQYF. The chain is built from TRBV18 and TRBJ2-3, with 9 bases fitting TRBD2. Germline CDR1 reads KGHSH; CDR2 reads LQKENI. Trimming removed 3 bases from V and 2 bases from J; junction bases left unmatched: 3. This CDR3 is 15 amino acids long. Drawing the rest from reference TRBV18 and TRBJ2-3, the complete variable domain is NAGVMQNPRHLVRRRGQEARLRCSPMKGHSHVYWYRQLPEEGLKFMVYLQKENIIDESGMPKERFSAEFPKEGPSILRIQQVVRGDSAAYFCASSPGTSLTDTQYFGPGTRLTVL.

The chain uses TRBV9 and TRBJ1-2, with a possible D match to TRBD1 (6 bases). Germline loops: CDR1 SGDLS, CDR2 YYNGEE. This CDR3 is built from 15 residues. The V end was cut by 0 bases, the J end by 4 bases, with 13 bases between. The CDR3 loop is CASSVEGGAAYGYTF. Written as DNA, the CDR3 is TGTGCCAGCAGCGTAGAGGGGGGGGCAGCCTATGGCTACACCTTC.

This chain links TRBV18 with TRBJ2-1, with 10 bases aligning to TRBD2. CDR3 size: 15 residues. V dropped 4 bases and J dropped 5; count of bases not matched to a gene: 5. Germline lookup yields CDR1 KGHSH and CDR2 LQKENI. CDR3 region: CASSLLAGAHNEQFF. CDR3 DNA sequence: TGTGCCAGCTCACTTCTAGCGGGAGCTCACAATGAGCAGTTCTTC.

This sequence joins TRBV3-1 (or the pseudogene TRBV3-2) and TRBJ2-5, with D perhaps TRBD2 (6 bases). Germline V lookup: CDR1 LGHDT, CDR2 YNNKEL (reference sequence). The CDR3 spans 15 residues. V lost 2 bases, J lost 1 base, and 11 bases lay in between. The CDR3 DNA is TGTGCCAGCAGCCAATATGGGGAGGTCCAAGAGACCCAGTACTTC. It yields the protein CASSQYGEVQETQYF.

On this clone: Germline and junction disagree at one end, which may indicate a read error. The chain recombines TRBV2 with TRBJ2-7; TRBD2 matches 8 bases. The germline CDR1 and CDR2 sequences are SNHLY and FYNNEI. This CDR3 spans 14 amino acids. The CDR3 sequence is CASREAGVSYEQYF. The CDR3 nucleotides read TGTGCCAGCAGAGAAGCGGGAGTCTCCTACGAGCAGTACTTC.

The CDR3 DNA follows: TGTGCCAGCAGTTTCGGGGGGTTGGGCAGGGGTGGAAATGAGCAGTTCTTC. This translates into CASSFGGLGRGGNEQFF. V usage is TRBV28 and J usage is TRBJ2-1, with TRBD2 as a possible D gene (7 bases). The ends were cut back, 3 bases at V and 7 bases at J, with 22 bases in the middle. Germline CDR1 is MDHEN and CDR2 is SYDVKM. The CDR3 covers 17 residues. Supplemented by reference TRBV28 and TRBJ2-1, the full variable domain reads DVKVTQSSRYLVKRTGEKVFLECVQDMDHENMFWYRQDPGLGLRLIYFSYDVKMKEKGDIPEGYSVSREKKERFSLILESASTNQTSMYLCASSFGGLGRGGNEQFFGPGTRLTVL.

The chain has TRBV5-5 and TRBJ1-2; possibly TRBD1 for D (5 bases). The germline V gene encodes CDR1 SGHKS and CDR2 YYEKEE (reference sequence). The CDR3 is made up of 13 amino acids. V was pared by 2 bases and J by 8 bases, with 13 bases between. The CDR3 DNA sequence: TGTGCCAGCAGCTTCATGGGGGGAGAAGGCTACACCTTC. Its protein is CASSFMGGEGYTF.

J is TRBJ1-1 and V is TRBV7-9, with 10 positions matching TRBD1. V dropped 4 bases and J dropped 7; count of bases not matched to a gene: 15. Germline-derived CDR1 and CDR2 are SEHNR and FQNEAQ (reference sequence). This CDR3 has 17 residues. The DNA of the CDR3 is TGTGCCAGCAGCTCATGGACCGGGACAGGGGATATGAGTGAAGCTTTCTTT. This sequence encodes CASSSWTGTGDMSEAFF.

The rearrangement links TRBV7-2 to TRBJ2-3; 8 bases are a match to TRBD2. The CDR3 is 14 amino acids. Germline V gene data show CDR1 as SGHTA and CDR2 as FQGNSA. The V gene end was trimmed by 6 bases and the J gene end by 5 bases; junction bases not matched to a gene: 7. In DNA, the CDR3 is TGTGCCAGCAGTCCCGGCAGCGGGAGAGATACGCAGTATTTT. Amino acids: CASSPGSGRDTQYF.

The V call is TRBV3-1 (or the pseudogene TRBV3-2), the J call TRBJ2-1; D may be TRBD1 (5 bases). The CDR3 has 15 residues. The germline V and J ends were trimmed by 1 base and 5 bases, with 12 bases remaining between them. Germline lookup yields CDR1 LGHDT and CDR2 YNNKEL (reference sequence). The CDR3 sequence: CASSQVRVSDNEQFF. CDR3 coding DNA: TGTGCCAGCAGCCAAGTCAGGGTGTCGGACAATGAGCAGTTCTTC.

The rearrangement joins TRBV7-2 to TRBJ1-1; D is perhaps TRBD1 (6 bases). The CDR3 length is 13 residues. Germline values: CDR1 SGHTA, CDR2 FQGNSA. V was trimmed by 5 bases and J by 12 bases, leaving 19 bases between them. The CDR3 DNA sequence: TGTGCCAGCAGCACGGGACACCGACTTGGGACTTTCTTT. As protein: CASSTGHRLGTFF. Supplemented by reference TRBV7-2 and TRBJ1-1, the full variable domain reads GAGVSQSPSNKVTEKGKDVELRCDPISGHTALYWYRQSLGQGLEFLIYFQGNSAPDKSGLPSDRFSAERTGGSVSTLTIQRTQQEDSAVYLCASSTGHRLGTFFGQGTRLTVV.

The chain uses TRBV2 and TRBJ1-5, with 9 bases that match TRBD1. The junction had 5 bases not matched to a gene; V was cut back by 2 bases and J by 6 bases. Germline V lookup: CDR1 SNHLY, CDR2 FYNNEI. The CDR3 covers 15 residues. The CDR3 is CASSESGQGGQPQHF. The CDR3 nucleotides are TGTGCCAGCAGTGAATCGGGACAGGGCGGTCAGCCCCAGCATTTT.

This sequence joins TRBV2 and TRBJ2-5; D remains ambiguous. This CDR3 comprises 15 residues. Per germline, CDR1 SNHLY and CDR2 FYNNEI. V lost 6 bases and J 1 base, leaving 15 bases between the germline ends. Written as DNA, the CDR3 is TGTGCCAGCAGGGCCGACCCAGGTATCCAAGAGACCCAGTACTTC. Translation: CASRADPGIQETQYF. The full variable domain, with the rest looked up from reference TRBV2 and TRBJ2-5, is EPEVTQTPSHQVTQMGQEVILRCVPISNHLYFYWYRQILGQKVEFLVSFYNNEISEKSEIFDDQFSVERPDGSNFTLKIRSTKLEDSAMYFCASRADPGIQETQYFGPGTRLLVL.

The V gene is TRBV27, the J gene TRBJ2-1; 7 bases map to TRBD2. The CDR3 is made up of 14 amino acids. Germline lookup yields CDR1 MNHEY and CDR2 SMNVEV (reference sequence). V dropped 5 bases and J dropped 2; count of bases not matched to a gene: 3. CDR3 region: CASSKLAPYNEQFF. CDR3 sequence (DNA): TGTGCCAGCAGTAAACTAGCGCCCTACAATGAGCAGTTCTTC.

J is TRBJ1-2 and V is TRBV30, with D perhaps matching TRBD1 (6 bases). V lost 2 bases and J lost 6, with 16 bases in between. CDR3 length: 14 amino acids. CDR1 GTSNPN and CDR2 SVGIG come from the germline V gene (reference sequence). CDR3: CAWSRARGWNGYTF. As DNA, the CDR3 is TGTGCCTGGAGTAGGGCCAGGGGATGGAATGGCTACACCTTC. Looking up the rest from reference TRBV30 and TRBJ1-2 gives the full variable domain: SQTIHQWPATLVQPVGSPLSLECTVEGTSNPNLYWYRQAAGRGLQLLFYSVGIGQISSEVPQNLSASRPQDRQFILSSKKLLLSDSGFYLCAWSRARGWNGYTFGSGTRLTVV.

The chain joins TRBV4-2 to TRBJ2-5, with 12 bases lining up with TRBD2. The V and J ends lost 1 base and 4 bases, in that order; junction bases with no gene match: 1. The germline gives CDR1 LGHNA, CDR2 YNFKEQ. The CDR3 has 15 amino acids. This CDR3 reads CASSQGLAGAETQYF. The CDR3 DNA is TGTGCCAGCAGCCAAGGACTAGCGGGAGCAGAGACCCAGTACTTC.

Written as DNA, the CDR3 is TGTGCCAGCAGCATTCGGCAGGGAAGCACTGAAGCTTTCTTT. It encodes CASSIRQGSTEAFF. The J gene is TRBJ1-1, the V gene TRBV7-2, with D maybe TRBD1 (5 bases). This CDR3 has 14 residues. With 5 bases removed from V and 4 bases from J, the gap between germline ends came to 14 bases. CDR1 SGHTA and CDR2 FQGNSA come from the germline V gene.

The chain links TRBV11-2 to TRBJ2-1; TRBD1 might be the D (5 bases). The CDR3 loop spans 18 amino acids. V gave up 5 bases and J gave up 3 bases, with 23 bases separating them. CDR1 SGHAT and CDR2 FQNNGV come from the germline V gene. The CDR3 sequence: CASSPSRVGPPLYNEQFF. The CDR3 region has the DNA TGTGCCAGCAGCCCCTCCCGGGTGGGGCCCCCCCTCTACAATGAGCAGTTCTTC.

The rearrangement joins TRBV7-6 to TRBJ2-2, with a possible D match to TRBD1 (6 bases). The V and J ends lost 2 bases and 7 bases respectively, with 11 bases between them. Germline V gene lookup returns CDR1 SGHVS and CDR2 FNYEAQ. The CDR3 covers 14 residues. The CDR3 DNA reads as TGTGCCAGCAGCTTATGGGGGCAGGGCGGGGAGCTGTTTTTT. Encoded protein: CASSLWGQGGELFF.